This TCR beta chain was documented in a study of low-dose radiotherapy and immunotherapy resistance in tumors. Study in general: Fractions of 0.5 Gy went to Cohort 1 every 2 weeks, totaling 6.5 Gy. Study patients were administered oral aspirin at 300 mg daily for four cycles from cycle 1 day 1.

First-strand cDNA relied on TRAV- and TRBV-specific primers spanning alpha and beta chains. TCR amplification used roughly 21 PCR cycles, a constant-region primer and a V-primer adapter. Via MiXCR, TCRdb re-called the reads, giving one row per CDR3 protein. The sample has some 94,000 distinct CDR3 sequences, about 20% seen once. This clonotype was recorded many times. This CDR3 region has 14 residues. Germline V gene lookup returns CDR1 SGHRS and CDR2 YFSETQ. V lost 3 bases, J lost 6 bases, and 14 bases lay in between. Time point described: after trial treatment. Documented treatment: LDRT plus nivolumab, ipilimumab, low-dose cyclophosphamide and aspirin (RACIN trial). Patients eligible had advanced solid tumors without tumor-infiltrating lymphocytes.

The sample was PBMCs, taken after low-dose radiotherapy plus immunotherapy. V is TRBV5-1 and J is TRBJ2-3; D may be TRBD1 or TRBD2 (5 bases each). The TCR was taken from a female donor with ovarian cancer. CDR3 residues: CASSSLGAIDTQYF. CDR3 nucleotides: TGCGCCAGCAGCTCCCTCGGGGCTATCGATACGCAGTATTTT.